The rows below give T cell receptor beta chains drawn from one sample of a study of OX40 agonist ivuxolimab in advanced cancers. Produced via immunoSEQ multiplex PCR; TCRdb's table is partial and in-frame only. The sample includes more than 75,000 clones, over 75% of them seen just once. The sequences come from CD4+ or CD8+ T cells sorted from blood, collected in a trial of the OX40 agonist ivuxolimab. All receptors come from an adult with an advanced solid tumor such as melanoma, head and neck, liver or kidney cancer. Each CDR3 is given with its conserved first and last residue.

CDR3 protein | J gene | V gene
CAWSAGGGYTEAFF | TRBJ1-1 | TRBV30
CASSYATPAPNQPQHF | TRBJ1-5 | TRBV6-5
CASSQEPGGDEKLFF | TRBJ1-4 | TRBV4-1
CASSLGDIFYGYTF | TRBJ1-2 | TRBV7-9
CASRDRGPRQPQHF | TRBJ1-5 | TRBV27
CASSGGLVETQYF | TRBJ2-5 | TRBV11-2
CASSGGTGKGQPQHF | TRBJ1-5 | TRBV19
CASEVAGGTDTQYF | TRBJ2-3 | TRBV2
CASSPDRNSYNEQFF | TRBJ2-1 | TRBV4-1
CASSSTAFNQPQHF | TRBJ1-5 | TRBV7-2
CSAGTKYF | TRBJ2-5 | TRBV20-1